Below, one T cell receptor (beta chain) is given with its context. For sequencing, patients were chosen who had shown expansion of CD8+CD57+ cells by flow cytometry. This specimen belongs to a study of CD8+CD57+ T cells in acquired aplastic anemia. The study profiled TCR beta VDJ and CDR3 using genomic DNA as template. One entry per CDR3 protein, called by TCRdb with MiXCR from the reads. The data show around 250,000 distinct CDR3 sequences, 82% seen once. From germline, CDR1 is DFQATT and CDR2 SNEGSKA (reference sequence). The ends were cut back, 5 bases at V and 11 bases at J, with 19 bases in the middle. This CDR3 has 13 residues.

The rearrangement uses TRBV20-1 and TRBJ1-5; tentatively, D is TRBD1 (6 bases). This clonotype was sampled from a human donor with aplastic anemia. The sample was sorted CD4+, CD8+, or CD8+CD57+ T cells (not recorded which) from PBMCs. The CDR3 DNA sequence: TGCAGTGCTGCAGCGACGGACAGTCGAACCCAGCATTTT. Protein product: CSAAATDSRTQHF.